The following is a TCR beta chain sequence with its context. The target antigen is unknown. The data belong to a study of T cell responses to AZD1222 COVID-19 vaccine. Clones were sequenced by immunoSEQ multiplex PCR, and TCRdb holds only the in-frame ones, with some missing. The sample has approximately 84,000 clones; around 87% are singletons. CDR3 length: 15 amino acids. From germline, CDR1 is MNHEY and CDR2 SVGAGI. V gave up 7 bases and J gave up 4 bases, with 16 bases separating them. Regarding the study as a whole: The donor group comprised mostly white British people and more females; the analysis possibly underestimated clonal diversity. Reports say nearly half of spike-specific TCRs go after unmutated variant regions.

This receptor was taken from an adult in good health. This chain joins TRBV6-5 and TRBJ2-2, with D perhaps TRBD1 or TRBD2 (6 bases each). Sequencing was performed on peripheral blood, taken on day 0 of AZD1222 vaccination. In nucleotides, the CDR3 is TGTGCCAGCACCTACCAAAGGGGGGTCACCGGGGAGCTGTTTTTT. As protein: CASTYQRGVTGELFF.